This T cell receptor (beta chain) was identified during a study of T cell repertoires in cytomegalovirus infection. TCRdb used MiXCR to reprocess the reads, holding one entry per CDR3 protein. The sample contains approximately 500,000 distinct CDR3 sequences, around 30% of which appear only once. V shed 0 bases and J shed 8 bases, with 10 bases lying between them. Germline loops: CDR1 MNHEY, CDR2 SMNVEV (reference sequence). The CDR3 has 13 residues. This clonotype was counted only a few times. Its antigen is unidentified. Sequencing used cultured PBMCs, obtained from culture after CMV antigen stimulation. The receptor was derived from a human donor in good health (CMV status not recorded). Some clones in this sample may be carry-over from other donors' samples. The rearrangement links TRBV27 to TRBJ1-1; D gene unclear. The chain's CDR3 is CASSLSPFIEAFF. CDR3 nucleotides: TGTGCCAGCAGTTTATCTCCTTTCATAGAAGCTTTCTTT.